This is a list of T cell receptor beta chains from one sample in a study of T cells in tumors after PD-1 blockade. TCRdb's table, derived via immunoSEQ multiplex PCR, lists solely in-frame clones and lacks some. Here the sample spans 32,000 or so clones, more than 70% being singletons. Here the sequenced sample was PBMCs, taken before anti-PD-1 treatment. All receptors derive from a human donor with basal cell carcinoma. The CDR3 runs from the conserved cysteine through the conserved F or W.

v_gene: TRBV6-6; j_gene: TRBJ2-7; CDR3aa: CASRLTGTQSYEQYF
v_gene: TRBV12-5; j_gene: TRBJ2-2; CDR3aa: CASGAGLAGFTGELFF
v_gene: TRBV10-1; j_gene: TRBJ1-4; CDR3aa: CASRLRGNEKLFF
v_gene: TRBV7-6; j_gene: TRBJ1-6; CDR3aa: CASSLGSGFNSPLHF
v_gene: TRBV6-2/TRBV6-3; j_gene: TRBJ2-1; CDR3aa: CASSRPGGRNEQFF
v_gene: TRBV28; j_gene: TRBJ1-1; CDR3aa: CASSLPGTANTEAFF
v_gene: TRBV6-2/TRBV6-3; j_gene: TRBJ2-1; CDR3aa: CASSYNPNRDRRNEQFF
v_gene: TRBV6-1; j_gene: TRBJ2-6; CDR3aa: CASSDLIGGSGANVLTF
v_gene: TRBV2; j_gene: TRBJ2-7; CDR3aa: CASSEEAGSYEQYF
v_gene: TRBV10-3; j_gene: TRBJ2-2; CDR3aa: CAISESIPGGELFF
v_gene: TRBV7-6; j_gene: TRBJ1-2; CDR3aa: CASSLAAGYGYTF
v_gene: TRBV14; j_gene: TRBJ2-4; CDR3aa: CASSLGLNIQYF
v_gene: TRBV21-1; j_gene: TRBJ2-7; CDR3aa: CASSLGRLAGNQYEQYF
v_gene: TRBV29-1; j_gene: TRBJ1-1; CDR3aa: CSVIRGPMNTEAFF
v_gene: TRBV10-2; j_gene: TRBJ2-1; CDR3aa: CASSGGTRRGNEQFF
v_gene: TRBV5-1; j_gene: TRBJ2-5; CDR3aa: CASSLEGRQETQYF
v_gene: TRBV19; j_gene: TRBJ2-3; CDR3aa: CASSMARTDTQYF
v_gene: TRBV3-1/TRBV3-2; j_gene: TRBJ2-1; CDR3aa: CASSQRLLSYNEQFF
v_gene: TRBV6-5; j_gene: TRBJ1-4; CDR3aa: CASSYSPAATNEKLFF
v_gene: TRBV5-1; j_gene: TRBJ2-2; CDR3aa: CASSLGTGATGELFF
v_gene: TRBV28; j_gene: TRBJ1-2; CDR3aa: CAIGISQGNYGYTF
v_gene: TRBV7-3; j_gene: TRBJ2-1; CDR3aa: CASSPLTSSYNEQFF
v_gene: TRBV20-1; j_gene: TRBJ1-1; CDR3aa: CSASSTWGNTEAFF
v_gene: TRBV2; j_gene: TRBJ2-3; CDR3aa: CASSSGTDTQYF
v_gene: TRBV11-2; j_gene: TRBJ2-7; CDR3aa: CASSLNIPVRTISYEQYF
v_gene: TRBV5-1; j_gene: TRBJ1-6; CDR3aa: CASSLDARGNSPLHF
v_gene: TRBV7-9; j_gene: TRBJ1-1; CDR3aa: CASSFPLGVQNTEAFF
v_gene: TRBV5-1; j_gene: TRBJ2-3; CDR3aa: CASSLSSGGSDTQYF
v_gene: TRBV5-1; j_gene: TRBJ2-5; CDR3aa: CASSTGLAGGVKETQYF
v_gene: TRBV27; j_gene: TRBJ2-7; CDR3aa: CASSLREAYEQYF
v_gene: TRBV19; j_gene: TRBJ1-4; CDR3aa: CASSPGANEKLFF
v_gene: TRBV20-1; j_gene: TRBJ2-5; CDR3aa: CSASWLAEETQYF
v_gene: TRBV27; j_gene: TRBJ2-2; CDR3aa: CASTKQGARATGELFF
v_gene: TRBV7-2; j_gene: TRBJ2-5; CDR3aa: CASSLVASGHQETQYF
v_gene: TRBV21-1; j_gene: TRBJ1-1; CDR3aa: CASSKGGDRKYGEAFF
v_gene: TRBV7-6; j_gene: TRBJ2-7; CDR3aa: CASSLGPYYEQYF
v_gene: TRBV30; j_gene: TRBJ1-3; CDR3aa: CAWSLAGSGNTIYF
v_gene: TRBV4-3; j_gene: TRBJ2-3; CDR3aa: CASSPRGTGTDTQYF
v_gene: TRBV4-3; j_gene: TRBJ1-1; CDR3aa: CASSQEAGNTEAFF
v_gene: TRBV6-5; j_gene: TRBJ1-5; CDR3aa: CASRRDWDQPQHF
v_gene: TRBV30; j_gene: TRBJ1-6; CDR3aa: CAWRSEGLNSPLHF
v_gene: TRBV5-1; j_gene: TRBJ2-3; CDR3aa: CASSPGQTIRTITDTQYF
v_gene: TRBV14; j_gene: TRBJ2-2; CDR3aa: CASSQPGLAEHTGELFF
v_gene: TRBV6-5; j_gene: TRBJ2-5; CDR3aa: CASSWGGEETQYF
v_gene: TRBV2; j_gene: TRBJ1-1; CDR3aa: CASSRDRQRGAFF
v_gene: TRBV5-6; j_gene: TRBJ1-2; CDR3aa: CASSPGGRYGYTF
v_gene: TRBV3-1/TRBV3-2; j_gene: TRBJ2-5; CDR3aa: CASSPGLAGRDQETQYF
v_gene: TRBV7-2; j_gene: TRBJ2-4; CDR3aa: CASSYSWGRQDIQYF
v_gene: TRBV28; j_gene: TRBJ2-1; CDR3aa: CASSPTGPSGRAGNEQFF
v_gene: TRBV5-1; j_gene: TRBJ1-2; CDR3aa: CASSLERGSRDGYTF
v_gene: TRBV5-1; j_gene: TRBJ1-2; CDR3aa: CASSPGRLYGYTF
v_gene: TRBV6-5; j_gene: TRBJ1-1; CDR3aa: CASRFTGENTEAFF
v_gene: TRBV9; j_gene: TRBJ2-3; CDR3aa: CASSPSGSRTDTQYF
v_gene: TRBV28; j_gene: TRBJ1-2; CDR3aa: CASRTGANYGYTF
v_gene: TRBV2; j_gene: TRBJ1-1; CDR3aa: CASTPSVVEAFF
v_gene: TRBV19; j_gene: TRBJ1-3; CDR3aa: CASSTSFSGNTIYF
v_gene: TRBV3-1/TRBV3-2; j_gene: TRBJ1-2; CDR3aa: CASARRGDGDRYTF
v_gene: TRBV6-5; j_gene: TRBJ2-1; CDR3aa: CASSPALRGRDKQFF
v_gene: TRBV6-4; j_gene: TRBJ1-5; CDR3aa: CASSPDRGGQPQHF